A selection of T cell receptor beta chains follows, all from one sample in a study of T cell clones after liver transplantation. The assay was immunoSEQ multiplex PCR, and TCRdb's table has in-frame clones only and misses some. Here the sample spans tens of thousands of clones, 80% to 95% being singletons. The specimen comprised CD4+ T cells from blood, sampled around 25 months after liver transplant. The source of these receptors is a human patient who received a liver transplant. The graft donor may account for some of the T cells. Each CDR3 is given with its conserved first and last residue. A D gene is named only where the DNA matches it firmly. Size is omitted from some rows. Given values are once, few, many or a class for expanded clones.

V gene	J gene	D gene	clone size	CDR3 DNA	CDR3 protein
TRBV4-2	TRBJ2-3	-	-	TGTGCCAGCAGCCAAGAACCGGGACTCCGCACAGATACGCAGTATTTT	CASSQEPGLRTDTQYF
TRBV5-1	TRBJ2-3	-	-	TGCGCCAGCGGCCCGGGGGTGCCGAGCACAGATACGCAGTATTTT	CASGPGVPSTDTQYF
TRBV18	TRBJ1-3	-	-	TGTGCCAGTTATACGGGCAACTCTGGAAACACCATATATTTT	CASYTGNSGNTIYF
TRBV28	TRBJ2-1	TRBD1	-	TGTGCCAGCAGTCCTCAGGGACAGAAGAACAATGAGCAGTTCTTC	CASSPQGQKNNEQFF
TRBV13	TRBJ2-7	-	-	TGTGCCAGCAGCTTCGCGGGACTGACATCCTACGAGCAGTACTTC	CASSFAGLTSYEQYF
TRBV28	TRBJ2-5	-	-	TGTGCCAGCAGTGGCAGAGAGACTCAAGAGACCCAGTACTTC	CASSGRETQETQYF
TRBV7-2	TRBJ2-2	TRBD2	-	TGTGCCAGCAGCCGGACTAGCGGGACGAACACCGGGGAGCTGTTTTTT	CASSRTSGTNTGELFF
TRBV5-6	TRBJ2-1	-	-	TGTGCCAGCAGCTGGGACGGGACCGGTCCTCAGTTCTTC	CASSWDGTGPQFF
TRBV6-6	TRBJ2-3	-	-	TGTGCCAGCAGTTACTCGATATACACAGATACGCAGTATTTT	CASSYSIYTDTQYF
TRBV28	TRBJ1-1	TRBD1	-	TGTGCCAGCAGGAAGACAGGGAGAGGGGTGAACACTGAAGCTTTCTTT	CASRKTGRGVNTEAFF
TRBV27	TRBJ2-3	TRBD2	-	TGTGCCAGCAGTTGGTCAGCGGGAGTGGCAGATACGCAGTATTTT	CASSWSAGVADTQYF
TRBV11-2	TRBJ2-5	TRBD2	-	TGTGCCAGCAGCTTCGGACTAGCCATGGGGCCCCAAGAGACCCAGTACTTC	CASSFGLAMGPQETQYF
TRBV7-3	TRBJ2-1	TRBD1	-	TGTGCCAGCAGCCAGGGGTCCGGGACAGCCTACAATGAGCAGTTCTTC	CASSQGSGTAYNEQFF
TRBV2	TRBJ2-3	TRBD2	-	TGTGCCAGCAGTGAGCGGGGGGGACTAGCCACAGATACGCAGTATTTT	CASSERGGLATDTQYF
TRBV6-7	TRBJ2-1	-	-	TGTGCCAGCAGTTACTCGAAGCCGGGGATTAATGAGCAGTTCTTC	CASSYSKPGINEQFF
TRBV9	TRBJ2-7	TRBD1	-	TGTGCCAGCAGCGCGCGGGAGGGACAGGGGGCCTACGAGCAGTACTTC	CASSAREGQGAYEQYF
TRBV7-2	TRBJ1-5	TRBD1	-	TGTGCCAGCAGCTTAGGACAGGGGGCGGGTCAGCCCCAGCATTTT	CASSLGQGAGQPQHF
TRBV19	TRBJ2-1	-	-	TGTGCCAGTAAAATTCGGAGCTCCTACAATGAGCAGTTCTTC	CASKIRSSYNEQFF
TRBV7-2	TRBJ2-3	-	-	TGTGCCAGCAGCCCACCGGGGACAGATACGCAGTATTTT	CASSPPGTDTQYF
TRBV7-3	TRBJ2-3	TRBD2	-	TGTGCCAGCAGCTTACTACCTAGACTAGCGGGAGTGGCAGATACGCAGTATTTT	CASSLLPRLAGVADTQYF
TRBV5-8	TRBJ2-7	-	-	TGTGCCAGCAGCTTTGGTGGTCGGTACTTC	CASSFGGRYF
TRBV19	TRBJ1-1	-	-	TGTGCCAGTAGTATAGGAAGACAAAGGGGTGAAGCTTTCTTT	CASSIGRQRGEAFF
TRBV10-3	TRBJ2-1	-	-	TGTGCCATCAGTGATACGGGTTTTGGTGAGCAGTTCTTC	CAISDTGFGEQFF
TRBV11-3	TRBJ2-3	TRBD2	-	TGTGCCAGCAGCTTACGGAGCGGGAGTGCAGATACGCAGTATTTT	CASSLRSGSADTQYF
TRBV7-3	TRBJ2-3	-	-	TGTGCCAGCAGCTTAACGAACGAAGATACGCAGTATTTT	CASSLTNEDTQYF
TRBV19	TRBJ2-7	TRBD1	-	TGTGCCAGTAGTACTTGGACAGGCTCCTACGAGCAGTACTTC	CASSTWTGSYEQYF
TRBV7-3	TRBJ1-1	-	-	TGTGCCAGCAGCTTAATTAGCCAGACTGAAGCTTTCTTT	CASSLISQTEAFF
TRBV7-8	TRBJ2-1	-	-	TGTGCCAGCAGCTTACAGCTGATCCCCTCCTACAATGAGCAGTTCTTC	CASSLQLIPSYNEQFF
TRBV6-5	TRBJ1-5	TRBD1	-	TGTGCCAGCAGCCTGGACAGGGGAAGCAATCAGCCCCAGCATTTT	CASSLDRGSNQPQHF
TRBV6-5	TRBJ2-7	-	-	TGTGCCAGCAGCCGAAGCGGACCCTACGAGCAGTACTTC	CASSRSGPYEQYF
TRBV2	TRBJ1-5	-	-	TGTGCCAGCAGTAGGGAGGCAGGAAGCAATCAGCCCCAGCATTTT	CASSREAGSNQPQHF
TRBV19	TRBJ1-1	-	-	TGTGCCAGTAGTATACCTGATTACGACTTTATGAACACTGAAGCTTTCTTT	CASSIPDYDFMNTEAFF
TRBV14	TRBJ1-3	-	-	TGTGCCAGCAGCCAATTTGACAGGAGCTCTGGAAACACCATATATTTT	CASSQFDRSSGNTIYF
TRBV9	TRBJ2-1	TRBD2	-	TGTGCCAGCAGCGTCCGACTAGCGGGGACCTCCTACAATGAGCAGTTCTTC	CASSVRLAGTSYNEQFF
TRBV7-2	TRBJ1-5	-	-	TGTGCCAGCAGCTTAGGAGCAGGCGGGAATCAGCCCCAGCATTTT	CASSLGAGGNQPQHF
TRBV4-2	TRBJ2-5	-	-	TGTGCCAGCAGCCAGGAGGGGGTCCGACAGGGTCAAGAGACCCAGTACTTC	CASSQEGVRQGQETQYF
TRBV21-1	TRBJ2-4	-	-	TGTGCCAGCAGCAAAGAGATGGGGGCTTCCAAAAACATTCAGTACTTC	CASSKEMGASKNIQYF
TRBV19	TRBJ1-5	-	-	TGTGCCAGTAGTCCCCAGAAAGCTCAGCCCCAGCATTTT	CASSPQKAQPQHF
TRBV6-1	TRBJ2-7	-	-	TGTGCCAGCAGTGATGGCGGACCCTACGAGCAGTACTTC	CASSDGGPYEQYF
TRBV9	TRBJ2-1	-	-	TGTGCCAGCAGCGTAGGCGGAAACTCCTACAATGAGCAGTTCTTC	CASSVGGNSYNEQFF
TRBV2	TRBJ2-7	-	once	TGTGCCAGCAGTGAAACGGGATGGGGGTACGAGCAGTACTTC	CASSETGWGYEQYF
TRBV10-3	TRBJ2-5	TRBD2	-	TGTGCCATCACAGACCCCTCCGGGACTAGCGGGAGTCTGGGGACCCAGTACTTC	CAITDPSGTSGSLGTQYF
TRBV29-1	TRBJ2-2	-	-	TGCAGCGTCGGACAGTCGAACACCGGGGAGCTGTTTTTT	CSVGQSNTGELFF